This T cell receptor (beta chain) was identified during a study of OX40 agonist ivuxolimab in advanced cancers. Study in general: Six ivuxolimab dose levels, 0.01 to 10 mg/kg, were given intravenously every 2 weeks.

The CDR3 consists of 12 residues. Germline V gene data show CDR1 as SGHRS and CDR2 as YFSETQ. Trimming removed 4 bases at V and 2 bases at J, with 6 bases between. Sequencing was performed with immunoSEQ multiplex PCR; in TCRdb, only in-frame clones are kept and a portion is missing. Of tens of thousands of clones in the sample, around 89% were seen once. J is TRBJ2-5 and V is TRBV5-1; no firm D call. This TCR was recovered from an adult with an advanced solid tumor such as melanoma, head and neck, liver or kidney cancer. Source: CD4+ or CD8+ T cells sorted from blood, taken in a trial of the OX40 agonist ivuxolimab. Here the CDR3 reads CASSEPQETQYF. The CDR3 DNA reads TGCGCCAGCAGCGAACCACAAGAGACCCAGTACTTC. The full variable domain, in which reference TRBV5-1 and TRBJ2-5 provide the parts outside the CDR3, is KAGVTQTPRYLIKTRGQQVTLSCSPISGHRSVSWYQQTPGQGLQFLFEYFSETQRNKGNFPGRFSGRQFSNSRSEMNVSTLELGDSALYLCASSEPQETQYFGPGTRLLVL.